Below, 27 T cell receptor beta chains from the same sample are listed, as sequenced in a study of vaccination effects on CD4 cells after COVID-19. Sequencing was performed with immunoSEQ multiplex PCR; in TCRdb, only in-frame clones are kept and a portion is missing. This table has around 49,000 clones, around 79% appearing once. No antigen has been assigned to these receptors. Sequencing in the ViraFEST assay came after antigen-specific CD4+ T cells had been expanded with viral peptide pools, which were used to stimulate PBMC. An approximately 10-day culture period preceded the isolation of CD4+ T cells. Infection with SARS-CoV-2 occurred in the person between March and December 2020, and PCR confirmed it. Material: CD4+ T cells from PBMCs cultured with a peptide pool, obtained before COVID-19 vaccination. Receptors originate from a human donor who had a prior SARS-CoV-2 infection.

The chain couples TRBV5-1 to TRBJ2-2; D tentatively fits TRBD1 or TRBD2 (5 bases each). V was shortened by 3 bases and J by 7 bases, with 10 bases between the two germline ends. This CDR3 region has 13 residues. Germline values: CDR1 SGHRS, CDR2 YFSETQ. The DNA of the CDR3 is TGCGCCAGCAGCTCCGGGACCCACGGGGAGCTGTTTTTT. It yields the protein CASSSGTHGELFF.

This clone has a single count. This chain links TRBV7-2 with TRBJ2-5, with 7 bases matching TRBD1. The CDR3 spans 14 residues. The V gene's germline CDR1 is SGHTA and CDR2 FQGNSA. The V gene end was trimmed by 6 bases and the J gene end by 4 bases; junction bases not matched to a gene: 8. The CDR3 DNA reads TGTGCCAGCAGGACAACAGGGGCAGGAGAGACCCAGTACTTC. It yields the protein CASRTTGAGETQYF.

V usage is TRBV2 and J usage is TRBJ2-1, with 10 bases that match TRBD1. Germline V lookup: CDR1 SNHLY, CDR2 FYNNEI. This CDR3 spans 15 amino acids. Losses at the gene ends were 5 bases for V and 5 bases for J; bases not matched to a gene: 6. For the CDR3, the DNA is TGTGCCAGCAGTAAGACAGGGGGCATCGACAATGAGCAGTTCTTC. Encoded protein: CASSKTGGIDNEQFF.

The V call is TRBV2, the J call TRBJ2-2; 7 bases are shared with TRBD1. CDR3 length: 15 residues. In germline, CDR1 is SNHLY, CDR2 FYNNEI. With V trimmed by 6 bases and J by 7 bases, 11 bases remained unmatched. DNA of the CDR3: TGTGCCAGCAGGGTTGAGGGGGCGTATGGCGGGGAGCTGTTTTTT. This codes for CASRVEGAYGGELFF.

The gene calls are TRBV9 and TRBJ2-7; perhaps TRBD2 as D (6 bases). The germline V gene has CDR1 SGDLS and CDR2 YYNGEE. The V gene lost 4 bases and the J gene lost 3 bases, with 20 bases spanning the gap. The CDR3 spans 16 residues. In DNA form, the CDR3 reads TGTGCCAGCAGCAGAAAGCCCTGGACTAACGACTACGAGCAGTACTTC. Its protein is CASSRKPWTNDYEQYF.

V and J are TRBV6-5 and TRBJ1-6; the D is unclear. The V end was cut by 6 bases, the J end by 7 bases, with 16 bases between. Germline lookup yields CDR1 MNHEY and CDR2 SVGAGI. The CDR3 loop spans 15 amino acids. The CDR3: CASRPYIARNSPLHF. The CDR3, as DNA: TGTGCCAGCAGACCATATATAGCGAGGAATTCACCCCTCCACTTT.

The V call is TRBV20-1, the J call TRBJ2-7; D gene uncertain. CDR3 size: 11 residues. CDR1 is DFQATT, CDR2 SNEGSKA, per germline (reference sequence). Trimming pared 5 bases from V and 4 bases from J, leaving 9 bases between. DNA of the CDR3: TGCAGTGCTTCTAGTATGTACGAGCAGTACTTC. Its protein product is CSASSMYEQYF.

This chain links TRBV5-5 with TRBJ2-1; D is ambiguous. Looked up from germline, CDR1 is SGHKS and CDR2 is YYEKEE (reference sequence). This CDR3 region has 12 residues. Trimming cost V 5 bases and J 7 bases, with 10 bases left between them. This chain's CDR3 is CASRGPVNEQFF. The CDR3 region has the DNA TGTGCCAGCAGGGGCCCCGTAAATGAGCAGTTCTTC.

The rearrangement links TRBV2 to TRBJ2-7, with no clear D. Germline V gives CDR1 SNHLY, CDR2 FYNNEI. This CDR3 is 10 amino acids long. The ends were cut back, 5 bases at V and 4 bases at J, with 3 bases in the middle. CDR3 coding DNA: TGTGCCAGCAGTTATTACGAGCAGTACTTC. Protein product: CASSYYEQYF.

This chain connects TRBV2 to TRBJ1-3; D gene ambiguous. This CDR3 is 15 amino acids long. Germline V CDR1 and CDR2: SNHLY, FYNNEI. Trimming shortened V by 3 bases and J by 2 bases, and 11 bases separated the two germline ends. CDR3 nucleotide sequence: TGTGCCAGCAGTGATCATACAGCGGCTGGAAACACCATATATTTT. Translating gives CASSDHTAAGNTIYF.

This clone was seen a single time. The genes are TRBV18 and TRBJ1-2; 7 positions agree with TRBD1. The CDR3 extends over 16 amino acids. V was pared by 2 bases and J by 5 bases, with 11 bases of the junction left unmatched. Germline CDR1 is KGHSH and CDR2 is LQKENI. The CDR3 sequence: CASSPAMTGRGYGYTF. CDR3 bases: TGTGCCAGCTCACCAGCAATGACAGGGCGGGGGTATGGCTACACCTTC.

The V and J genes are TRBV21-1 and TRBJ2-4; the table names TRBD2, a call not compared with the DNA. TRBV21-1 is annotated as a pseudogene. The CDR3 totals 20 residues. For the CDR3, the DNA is TGTGCCAGCAGCAATCGGAATTTACCGACTAGCGGTTTAGCCAAAAACATTCAGTACTTC. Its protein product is CASSNRNLPTSGLAKNIQYF.

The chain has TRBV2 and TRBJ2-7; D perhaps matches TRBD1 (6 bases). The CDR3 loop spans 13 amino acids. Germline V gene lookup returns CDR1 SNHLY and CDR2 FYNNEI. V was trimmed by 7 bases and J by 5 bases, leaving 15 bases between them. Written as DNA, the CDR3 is TGTGCCAGCACCCCGGTTGGGGGCCACGAGCAGTACTTC. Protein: CASTPVGGHEQYF.

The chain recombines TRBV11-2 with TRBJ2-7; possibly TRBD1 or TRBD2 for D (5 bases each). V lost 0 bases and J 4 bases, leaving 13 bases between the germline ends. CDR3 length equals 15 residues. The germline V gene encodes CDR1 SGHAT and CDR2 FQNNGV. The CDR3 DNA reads TGTGCCAGCAGCTTAGATTTGGGGGAATGGTACGAGCAGTACTTC. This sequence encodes CASSLDLGEWYEQYF.

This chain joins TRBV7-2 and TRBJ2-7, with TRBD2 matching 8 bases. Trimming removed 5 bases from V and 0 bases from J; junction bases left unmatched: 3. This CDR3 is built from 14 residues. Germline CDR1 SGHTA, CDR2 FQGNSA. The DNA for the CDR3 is TGTGCCAGCAGCCCGGGGGGGGACTCCTACGAGCAGTACTTC. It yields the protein CASSPGGDSYEQYF.

DNA for the CDR3: TGCGCCAGCAGCCCCCTCCTCGGCGGGAGGGCCGGGGAGCAGTACTTC. This codes for CASSPLLGGRAGEQYF. V usage is TRBV5-1 and J usage is TRBJ2-7, with 9 bases identical to TRBD2. This CDR3 is 16 amino acids long. Germline CDR1 reads SGHRS; CDR2 reads YFSETQ. V gave up 4 bases and J gave up 7 bases; unmatched junction bases: 15.

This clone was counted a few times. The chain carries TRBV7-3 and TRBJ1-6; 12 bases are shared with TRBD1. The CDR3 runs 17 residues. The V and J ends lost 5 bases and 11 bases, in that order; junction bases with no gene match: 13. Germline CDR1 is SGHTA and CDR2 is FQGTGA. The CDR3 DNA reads TGTGCCAGCAGCATGCACCCCGGGACAGGGGGCCCTCCACCCCTCCACTTT. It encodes CASSMHPGTGGPPPLHF.

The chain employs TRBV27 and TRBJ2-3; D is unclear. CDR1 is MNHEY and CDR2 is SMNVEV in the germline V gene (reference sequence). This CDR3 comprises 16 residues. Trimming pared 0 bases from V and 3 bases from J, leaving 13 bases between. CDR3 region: CASSLSASPMTDTQYF. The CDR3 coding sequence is TGTGCCAGCAGTTTATCGGCCAGCCCAATGACAGATACGCAGTATTTT.

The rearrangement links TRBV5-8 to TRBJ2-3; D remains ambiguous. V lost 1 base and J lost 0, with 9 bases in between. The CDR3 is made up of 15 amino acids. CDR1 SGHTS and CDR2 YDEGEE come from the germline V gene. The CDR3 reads CASSLWSSSTDTQYF. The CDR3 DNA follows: TGTGCCAGCAGCTTGTGGAGTTCTAGCACAGATACGCAGTATTTT. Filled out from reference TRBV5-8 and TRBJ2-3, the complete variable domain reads EAGVTQSPTHLIKTRGQQATLRCSPISGHTSVYWYQQALGLGLQFLLWYDEGEERNRGNFPPRFSGRQFPNYSSELNVNALELEDSALYLCASSLWSSSTDTQYFGPGTRLTVL.

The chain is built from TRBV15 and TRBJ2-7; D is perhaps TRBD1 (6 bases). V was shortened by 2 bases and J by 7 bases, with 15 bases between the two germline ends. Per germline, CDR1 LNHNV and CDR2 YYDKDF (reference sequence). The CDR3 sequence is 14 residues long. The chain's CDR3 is CATSRLQGLREQYF. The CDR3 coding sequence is TGTGCCACCAGCAGACTACAGGGTCTGAGGGAGCAGTACTTC.

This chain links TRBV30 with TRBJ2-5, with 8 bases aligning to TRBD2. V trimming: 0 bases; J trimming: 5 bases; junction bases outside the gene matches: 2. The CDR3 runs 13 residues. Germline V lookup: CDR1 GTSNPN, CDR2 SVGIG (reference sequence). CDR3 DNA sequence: TGTGCCTGGAGTGTATCGGGAGGGGAGACCCAGTACTTC. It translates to CAWSVSGGETQYF. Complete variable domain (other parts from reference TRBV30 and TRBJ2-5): SQTIHQWPATLVQPVGSPLSLECTVEGTSNPNLYWYRQAAGRGLQLLFYSVGIGQISSEVPQNLSASRPQDRQFILSSKKLLLSDSGFYLCAWSVSGGETQYFGPGTRLLVL.

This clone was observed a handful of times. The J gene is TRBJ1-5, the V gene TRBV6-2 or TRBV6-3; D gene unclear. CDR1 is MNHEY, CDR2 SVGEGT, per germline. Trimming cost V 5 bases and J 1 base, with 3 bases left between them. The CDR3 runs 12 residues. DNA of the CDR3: TGTGCCAGCAGTGAGAGCAATCAGCCCCAGCATTTT. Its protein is CASSESNQPQHF.

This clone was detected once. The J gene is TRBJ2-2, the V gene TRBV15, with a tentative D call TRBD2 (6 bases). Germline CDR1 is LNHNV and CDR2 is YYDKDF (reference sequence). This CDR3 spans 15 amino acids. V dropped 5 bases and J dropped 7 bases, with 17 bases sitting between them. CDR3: CATSPHERVGGELFF. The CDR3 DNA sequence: TGTGCCACCAGCCCTCATGAGCGGGTGGGCGGGGAGCTGTTTTTT.

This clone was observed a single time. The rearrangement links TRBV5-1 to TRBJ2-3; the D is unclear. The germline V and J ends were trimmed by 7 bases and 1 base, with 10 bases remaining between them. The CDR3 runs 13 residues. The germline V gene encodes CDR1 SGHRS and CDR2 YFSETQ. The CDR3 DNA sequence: TGCGCCAGCTGTATTTCAGGCACAGATACGCAGTATTTT. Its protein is CASCISGTDTQYF.

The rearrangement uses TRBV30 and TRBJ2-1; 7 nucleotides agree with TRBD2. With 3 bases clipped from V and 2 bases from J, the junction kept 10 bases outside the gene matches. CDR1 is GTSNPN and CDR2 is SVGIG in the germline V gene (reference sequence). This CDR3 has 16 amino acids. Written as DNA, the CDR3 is TGTGCCTGGAGATTTCGCGGGGGAAGTCCCTACAATGAGCAGTTCTTC. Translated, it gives CAWRFRGGSPYNEQFF. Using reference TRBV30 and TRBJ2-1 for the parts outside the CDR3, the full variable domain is SQTIHQWPATLVQPVGSPLSLECTVEGTSNPNLYWYRQAAGRGLQLLFYSVGIGQISSEVPQNLSASRPQDRQFILSSKKLLLSDSGFYLCAWRFRGGSPYNEQFFGPGTRLTVL.

The CDR3 DNA follows: TGTGCCAGCGGGGTCAGCACAGATACGCAGTATTTT. Its protein is CASGVSTDTQYF. The chain is built from TRBV2 and TRBJ2-3; D gene unclear. This CDR3 has 12 residues. Trimming shortened V by 8 bases and J by 0 bases, and 6 bases separated the two germline ends. Germline assignment: CDR1 SNHLY and CDR2 FYNNEI.

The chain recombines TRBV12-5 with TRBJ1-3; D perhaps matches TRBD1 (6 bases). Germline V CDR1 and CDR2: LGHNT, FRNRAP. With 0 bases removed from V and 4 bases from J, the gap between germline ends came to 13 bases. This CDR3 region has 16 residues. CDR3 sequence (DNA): TGTGCTAGTGGTTTGGTACTCGGGGGGACAGGAAACACCATATATTTT. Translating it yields CASGLVLGGTGNTIYF.